These 19 T cell receptor beta chains originate from one sample sequenced in a study of shared clonotypes between healthy human individuals. Clones were sequenced by immunoSEQ multiplex PCR, and TCRdb holds only the in-frame ones, with some missing. The sample has approximately 1.4 million clones, 95% to 99% seen once; the top ten hold less than 0.55%. Material for sequencing was naive CD4+ T cells sorted from blood. Subset of the sample: CD45RA+ positively selected. The receptors derive from a man aged 25-45 years in good health.

The chain joins TRBV6-1 to TRBJ2-2; D unresolved. Germline CDR1 is MNHNS and CDR2 is SASEGT. V gave up 4 bases and J gave up 1 base, with 7 bases separating them. The CDR3 loop spans 14 amino acids. CDR3 amino acids: CASSAYRNTGELFF. CDR3 sequence (DNA): TGTGCCAGCAGTGCCTATAGGAACACCGGGGAGCTGTTTTTT.

The J gene is TRBJ2-2, the V gene TRBV6-5; D is perhaps TRBD1 (6 bases). Per the germline V gene, CDR1 is MNHEY and CDR2 is SVGAGI. There are 14 residues in the CDR3. V shed 1 base and J shed 6 bases, with 9 bases lying between them. CDR3 sequence reads: CASSYLRTAGELFF. The CDR3 DNA is TGTGCCAGCAGTTACTTAAGGACAGCCGGGGAGCTGTTTTTT.

The CDR3 DNA reads TGTGCCAGCAGCAGTCAACCCCGGGACATAGGTACTGAAGCTTTCTTT. It yields the protein CASSSQPRDIGTEAFF. This rearrangement joins TRBV7-2 to TRBJ1-1; tentatively, D is TRBD1 (6 bases). The germline V and J ends were trimmed by 5 bases and 5 bases, with 21 bases remaining between them. This CDR3 is built from 16 residues. Germline V gene lookup returns CDR1 SGHTA and CDR2 FQGNSA. Variable domain in full (rest from reference TRBV7-2 and TRBJ1-1): GAGVSQSPSNKVTEKGKDVELRCDPISGHTALYWYRQSLGQGLEFLIYFQGNSAPDKSGLPSDRFSAERTGGSVSTLTIQRTQQEDSAVYLCASSSQPRDIGTEAFFGQGTRLTVV.

J is TRBJ1-2 and V is TRBV7-9; no firm D call. Germline CDR1 reads SEHNR; CDR2 reads FQNEAQ (reference sequence). The CDR3 extends over 12 amino acids. The V end was cut by 2 bases, the J end by 4 bases, with 5 bases between. The CDR3 protein is CASSLNGYGYTF. In DNA, the CDR3 is TGTGCCAGCAGCTTAAACGGCTATGGCTACACCTTC.

The chain couples TRBV9 to TRBJ1-5; 7 bases are shared with TRBD1. CDR1 and CDR2 (germline): SGDLS, YYNGEE. This CDR3 is 15 amino acids long. J was trimmed by 3 bases and V by 0 bases; bases with no gene match: 3. CDR3 DNA sequence: TGTGCCAGCAGCGTAGAAGGGACAGACAATCAGCCCCAGCATTTT. It is translated as CASSVEGTDNQPQHF.

The chain has TRBV7-9 and TRBJ2-5; D may correspond to TRBD1 or TRBD2 (5 bases each). With 5 bases removed from V and 7 bases from J, the gap between germline ends came to 20 bases. Germline lookup yields CDR1 SEHNR and CDR2 FQNEAQ (reference sequence). The CDR3 consists of 15 residues. CDR3 region: CASSPSLGVAGTQYF. The CDR3, as DNA: TGTGCCAGCAGCCCTTCCTTGGGGGTGGCGGGGACCCAGTACTTC.

The table lists this clone with a count of one. The chain carries TRBV28 and TRBJ2-7; 11 bases are a match to TRBD2. This CDR3 comprises 15 residues. Germline assignment: CDR1 MDHEN and CDR2 SYDVKM. The ends lost 4 bases at V and 7 bases at J; junction bases unmatched: 9. The CDR3 DNA reads TGTGCCAGCAGTTCCATAGCGGGAGGGCTCTGGGAGCAGTACTTC. Residues: CASSSIAGGLWEQYF.

The J gene is TRBJ2-2, the V gene TRBV5-6; weak D call: TRBD2 (6 bases). Trimming took off 4 bases at V and 2 bases at J, with 12 bases between the two ends. Germline V gene sequence: CDR1 SGHDT, CDR2 YYEEEE. The CDR3 spans 15 residues. Written as DNA, the CDR3 is TGTGCCAGCAGCCTTGGGACTCGCAACACCGGGGAGCTGTTTTTT. Protein product: CASSLGTRNTGELFF.

This chain connects TRBV7-8 to TRBJ2-7; TRBD2 matches 12 bases. The CDR3 spans 17 residues. V gave up 3 bases and J gave up 0 bases; unmatched junction bases: 6. Germline lookup yields CDR1 SGHVS and CDR2 FQNEAQ. CDR3 nucleotide sequence: TGTGCCAGCAGCTTCTCCACTAGCGGGGGGACCTCCTACGAGCAGTACTTC. It yields the protein CASSFSTSGGTSYEQYF.

The chain joins TRBV2 to TRBJ1-4; D is ambiguous. Trimming removed 6 bases from V and 7 bases from J, with 6 bases in between. The CDR3 sequence is 11 residues long. In germline, CDR1 is SNHLY, CDR2 FYNNEI. In nucleotides, the CDR3 is TGTGCCAGCAGGGGAGTTGAAAAACTGTTTTTT. As protein: CASRGVEKLFF.

CDR3 amino acids: CASSFGHLTGEQYF. CDR3 nucleotide sequence: TGCGCCAGCAGCTTCGGACACCTGACCGGCGAGCAGTACTTC. The chain joins TRBV5-1 to TRBJ2-7; D possibly corresponds to TRBD1 (5 bases). The CDR3 is 14 residues long. Trimming removed 2 bases at V and 6 bases at J, with 15 bases between. Germline-derived CDR1 and CDR2 are SGHRS and YFSETQ.

Of note for this clone: This CDR3 fails to terminate in the conserved phenylalanine or tryptophan, so it likely reflects a read error. The limits of the CDR3 on the DNA are not certain, so only TCRdb's listed CDR3 is given. V usage is TRBV11-2 and J usage is TRBJ2-7; the D segment call TRBD2 is taken from the table without a DNA check. CDR1 is SGHAT, CDR2 FQNNGV, per germline. The CDR3 is 12 residues long, counting both termini. CDR3 protein: CASSLGTSGSFI.

On this clone: Additional DNA sequences in this sample encode the identical CDR3. The chain uses TRBV5-1 and TRBJ2-3; D call uncertain. V shed 0 bases and J shed 3 bases, with 11 bases lying between them. CDR1 and CDR2 (germline): SGHRS, YFSETQ. The CDR3 is 15 residues long. As DNA, the CDR3 is TGCGCCAGCAGCTTGGAGGCAGGAGCTACAGATACGCAGTATTTT. Residues: CASSLEAGATDTQYF.

The chain couples TRBV6-5 to TRBJ2-5; 7 bases are shared with TRBD1. V shed 5 bases, J shed 4 bases, and the junction held 1 base outside the gene matches. The CDR3 is 12 residues long. Germline V CDR1 and CDR2: MNHEY, SVGAGI. CDR3 nucleotide sequence: TGTGCCAGCAGTGACAGGGCAGAGACCCAGTACTTC. Residues: CASSDRAETQYF.

Turning to this clone: Distinct nucleotide sequences in the sample also encode this CDR3. The V gene is TRBV20-1, the J gene TRBJ2-3; D is undetermined. The germline gives CDR1 DFQATT, CDR2 SNEGSKA (reference sequence). The CDR3 totals 11 residues. V was pared by 3 bases and J by 6 bases, with 7 bases between. CDR3 protein: CSARGRDTQYF. In DNA, the CDR3 is TGCAGTGCTAGGGGCAGGGATACGCAGTATTTT.

The chain couples TRBV9 to TRBJ1-5; D may be TRBD1 (6 bases). The CDR3 runs 15 residues. Trimming left V 2 bases short and J 2 bases short, with 11 bases between. Germline CDR1 and CDR2: SGDLS and YYNGEE. As DNA, the CDR3 is TGTGCCAGCAGCGTGGGGGGCCTGGGCAATCAGCCCCAGCATTTT. Its protein product is CASSVGGLGNQPQHF.

V gene TRBV13 combines with J gene TRBJ2-2, with TRBD1 matching over 10 bases. Germline CDR1 and CDR2: PRHDT and FYEKMQ (reference sequence). This CDR3 is built from 18 residues. The V segment lost 4 bases and the J segment 11 bases; nucleotides outside the gene matches: 19. CDR3 in DNA: TGTGCCAGCAGCTCTTTCGCCCGGGACAGGGGCCCCAAGGGAGAGCTGTTTTTT. It is translated as CASSSFARDRGPKGELFF.

The chain employs TRBV28 and TRBJ2-2; no clear D gene. CDR3 size: 13 residues. Germline CDR1 reads MDHEN; CDR2 reads SYDVKM. Trimming took 5 bases from V and 2 from J, leaving 6 bases between them. The CDR3 spells CASSNPNTGELFF. The CDR3 DNA follows: TGTGCCAGCAGTAATCCTAACACCGGGGAGCTGTTTTTT.

This clone has just one count. The V and J genes are TRBV7-9 and TRBJ2-5, with 7 bases matching TRBD1. The CDR3 runs to 15 residues. Germline lookup yields CDR1 SEHNR and CDR2 FQNEAQ (reference sequence). The V gene end was trimmed by 1 base and the J gene end by 4 bases; junction bases not matched to a gene: 6. In DNA, the CDR3 is TGTGCCAGCAGCTTAGGGGGACAGTGGACAGAGACCCAGTACTTC. It specifies CASSLGGQWTETQYF.